The 23 T cell receptor beta chains given below trace back to one sample, sequenced in a study of cytomegalovirus exposure and HLA in healthy donors. The PCR used 60 Vbeta and 13 Jbeta primers. Produced via immunoSEQ multiplex PCR; TCRdb's table is partial and in-frame only. Of some 110,000 clones in the sample, about 72% were seen once. Sequencing was carried out using PBMCs. These receptors originate from a man over 45 in good health and CMV-seropositive.

This chain links TRBV27 with TRBJ1-4; TRBD1 aligns across 8 bases. Germline values: CDR1 MNHEY, CDR2 SMNVEV (reference sequence). Trimming cost V 2 bases and J 5 bases; bases outside gene matches: 7. CDR3 length equals 16 residues. CDR3 sequence (DNA): TGTGCCAGCAGTTTAGGGAGACAGGGGTGGAATGAAAAACTGTTTTTT. This sequence encodes CASSLGRQGWNEKLFF.

The rearrangement joins TRBV6-1 to TRBJ1-2; tentatively, D is TRBD1 (6 bases). This CDR3 contains 16 residues. Germline V gives CDR1 MNHNS, CDR2 SASEGT. Trimming left V 4 bases short and J 1 base short, with 16 bases between. In DNA, the CDR3 is TGTGCCAGCAGTGTCGGGACACAGTTATATAACTATGGCTACACCTTC. It is translated as CASSVGTQLYNYGYTF.

The chain combines TRBV5-1 with TRBJ1-1; the match to TRBD1 covers 8 bases. J gave up 4 bases and V 0 bases, and 2 bases lay outside the gene matches. Germline V gene sequence: CDR1 SGHRS, CDR2 YFSETQ. The CDR3 contains 14 residues. The CDR3 spells CASSLGQGRTEAFF. CDR3 bases: TGCGCCAGCAGCTTGGGACAGGGGCGCACTGAAGCTTTCTTT.

The genes are TRBV6-1 and TRBJ2-7; TRBD2 matches 8 bases. The CDR3 loop spans 15 amino acids. Germline CDR1 reads MNHNS; CDR2 reads SASEGT. Losses at the gene ends were 8 bases for V and 7 bases for J; bases not matched to a gene: 16. CDR3 loop: CASYFGRGGGREQYF. The CDR3, as DNA: TGTGCCAGCTACTTCGGACGGGGGGGCGGGAGGGAGCAGTACTTC.

The chain uses TRBV5-1 and TRBJ2-3, with TRBD2 identical over 11 bases. Trimming took 1 base from V and 0 from J; bases not matched to a gene: 7. The germline CDR1 and CDR2 sequences are SGHRS and YFSETQ. This CDR3 comprises 18 residues. The DNA of the CDR3 is TGCGCCAGCAGCTTGATAGCGGGGGGGATTACTAGCACAGATACGCAGTATTTT. Translation gives CASSLIAGGITSTDTQYF. Looking up the rest from reference TRBV5-1 and TRBJ2-3 gives the full variable domain: KAGVTQTPRYLIKTRGQQVTLSCSPISGHRSVSWYQQTPGQGLQFLFEYFSETQRNKGNFPGRFSGRQFSNSRSEMNVSTLELGDSALYLCASSLIAGGITSTDTQYFGPGTRLTVL.

The chain links TRBV4-2 to TRBJ2-2; 8 bases are shared with TRBD1. The trim removed 2 bases at V and 4 bases at J, leaving 12 bases unmatched. Germline loops: CDR1 LGHNA, CDR2 YNFKEQ. The CDR3 length is 18 residues. Here the CDR3 DNA reads TGTGCCAGCAGCCAACCCGGACAGGGATCCGAAGGCACCGGGGAGCTGTTTTTT. Its translation: CASSQPGQGSEGTGELFF.

The gene calls are TRBV11-3 and TRBJ2-7; D is perhaps TRBD2 (6 bases). Germline V gene data show CDR1 as SGHNT and CDR2 as YENEEA. This CDR3 is built from 15 residues. V was shortened by 5 bases and J by 2 bases, with 16 bases between the two germline ends. In DNA form, the CDR3 reads TGTGCCAGCAGCCCTGACCCGGGGGAGGCCTACGAGCAGTACTTC. Its translation: CASSPDPGEAYEQYF.

The rearrangement links TRBV7-2 to TRBJ2-1; D is ambiguous. The germline CDR1 and CDR2 sequences are SGHTA and FQGNSA. Trimming took 1 base from V and 2 from J, leaving 9 bases between them. The CDR3 contains 15 residues. Here the CDR3 DNA reads TGTGCCAGCAGCTTAGGCGCCTTGACCTACAATGAGCAGTTCTTC. Amino acid sequence: CASSLGALTYNEQFF. Looking up the rest from reference TRBV7-2 and TRBJ2-1 gives the full variable domain: GAGVSQSPSNKVTEKGKDVELRCDPISGHTALYWYRQSLGQGLEFLIYFQGNSAPDKSGLPSDRFSAERTGGSVSTLTIQRTQQEDSAVYLCASSLGALTYNEQFFGPGTRLTVL.

J is TRBJ2-3 and V is TRBV7-2, with a tentative D call TRBD2 (5 bases). Germline CDR1 is SGHTA and CDR2 is FQGNSA. Trimming pared 3 bases from V and 2 bases from J, leaving 15 bases between. The CDR3 contains 16 residues. The CDR3 sequence is CASSLQADTITDTQYF. In DNA, the CDR3 is TGTGCCAGCAGCTTGCAAGCGGATACTATCACAGATACGCAGTATTTT.

The sample holds a few counts of this clone. The CDR3 protein is CASSLGLGRGTDTQYF. The CDR3 DNA is TGTGCCAGCAGCTTAGGTCTCGGCAGGGGGACAGATACGCAGTATTTT. The chain employs TRBV13 and TRBJ2-3; 7 bases are shared with TRBD1. The V gene's germline CDR1 is PRHDT and CDR2 FYEKMQ (reference sequence). This CDR3 has 16 amino acids. Unmatched junction bases numbered 6, after V lost 0 bases and J lost 3 bases.

The chain joins TRBV29-1 to TRBJ2-5; maybe TRBD1 (6 bases). CDR3 length: 12 amino acids. The germline V gene has CDR1 SQVTM and CDR2 ANQGSEA. V was trimmed by 5 bases and J by 4 bases, leaving 11 bases between them. The CDR3 region has the DNA TGCAGCGTTATGGACAGCCTAGAGACCCAGTACTTC. Its translation is CSVMDSLETQYF.

This chain connects TRBV2 to TRBJ1-1; D is perhaps TRBD1 (6 bases). Trimming cost V 8 bases and J 0 bases, with 16 bases left between them. Per the germline V gene, CDR1 is SNHLY and CDR2 is FYNNEI. The CDR3 consists of 15 residues. The CDR3 sequence: CASFPNRVMNTEAFF. The CDR3 DNA follows: TGTGCCAGCTTCCCAAACAGGGTGATGAACACTGAAGCTTTCTTT.

This chain joins TRBV9 and TRBJ2-1, with TRBD1 identical over 9 bases. Germline trimming cut 7 bases from V and 6 bases from J; bases unmatched to any gene: 5. This CDR3 contains 13 residues. Germline CDR1 and CDR2: SGDLS and YYNGEE. The CDR3 sequence: CASADRGINEQFF. CDR3 nucleotide sequence: TGTGCCAGCGCGGACAGGGGTATCAATGAGCAGTTCTTC.

J is TRBJ1-2 and V is TRBV6-5, with D tentatively TRBD1 (5 bases). The CDR3 has 12 amino acids. V was cut by 4 bases and J by 5 bases, with 8 bases left in between. The germline gives CDR1 MNHEY, CDR2 SVGAGI. In DNA, the CDR3 is TGTGCCAGCAGTTGGAAGGGGTATGGCTACACCTTC. Translating gives CASSWKGYGYTF.

V gene TRBV21-1 combines with J gene TRBJ2-4; TRBD2, the D gene given by the table, was not confirmed from the DNA. TRBV21-1 is given as a pseudogene. The CDR3 extends over 17 amino acids. This chain's CDR3 is CASRRGTSGGYKNIQYF. CDR3 DNA: TGTGCCAGCAGGCGTGGGACTAGCGGGGGGTACAAAAACATTCAGTACTTC.

V usage is TRBV7-6 and J usage is TRBJ1-1; 7 bases map to TRBD1. CDR3 length equals 14 residues. CDR1 and CDR2 from the germline V gene are SGHVS and FNYEAQ. V lost 4 bases, J lost 5 bases, and 7 bases stayed unmatched. CDR3 region: CASSSTGVGTEAFF. The CDR3 DNA reads TGTGCCAGCAGCTCAACAGGGGTGGGGACTGAAGCTTTCTTT. Together with reference TRBV7-6 and TRBJ1-1, the CDR3 gives the full variable domain: GAGVSQSPRYKVTKRGQDVALRCDPISGHVSLYWYRQALGQGPEFLTYFNYEAQQDKSGLPNDRFSAERPEGSISTLTIQRTEQRDSAMYRCASSSTGVGTEAFFGQGTRLTVV.

The rearrangement uses TRBV28 and TRBJ2-3, with D unresolved. This CDR3 is 13 amino acids long. The germline V gene has CDR1 MDHEN and CDR2 SYDVKM. The V and J ends lost 6 bases and 0 bases respectively, with 7 bases between them. The CDR3 loop is CASSRVSTDTQYF. The CDR3 nucleotides are TGTGCCAGCAGCCGCGTTAGCACAGATACGCAGTATTTT.

This clone turned up a few times. The chain combines TRBV27 with TRBJ1-1; the match to TRBD1 covers 7 bases. The CDR3 consists of 14 residues. Losses at the gene ends were 4 bases for V and 0 bases for J; bases not matched to a gene: 2. Germline assignment: CDR1 MNHEY and CDR2 SMNVEV (reference sequence). For the CDR3, the DNA is TGTGCCAGCAGTTCGGGACAGATGAACACTGAAGCTTTCTTT. This translates into CASSSGQMNTEAFF.

In this sample, this clone turned up once. CDR3 sequence: CASSGQRGTSEAFF. In nucleotides, the CDR3 is TGTGCCAGCAGCGGTCAGCGGGGCACTTCTGAAGCTTTCTTT. The rearrangement uses TRBV7-2 and TRBJ1-1, with a possible D match to TRBD1 (5 bases). V lost 5 bases and J lost 6, with 16 bases in between. CDR1 SGHTA and CDR2 FQGNSA come from the germline V gene. The CDR3 is made up of 14 amino acids.

The genes are TRBV29-1 and TRBJ1-1, with a possible D match to TRBD1 (5 bases). The germline CDR1 and CDR2 sequences are SQVTM and ANQGSEA. V lost 2 bases to trimming and J lost 0 bases, with 7 bases between them. This CDR3 is 13 amino acids long. This chain's CDR3 is CSVERGLNTEAFF. The CDR3 DNA is TGCAGCGTTGAACGGGGGTTGAACACTGAAGCTTTCTTT.

The chain joins TRBV11-2 to TRBJ2-7, with a possible D match to TRBD2 (7 bases). The CDR3 covers 17 residues. Looked up from germline, CDR1 is SGHAT and CDR2 is FQNNGV. The germline V and J ends were trimmed by 4 bases and 6 bases, with 25 bases remaining between them. The chain's CDR3 is CASSSLTGGFGLGEQYF. The CDR3 coding sequence is TGTGCCAGCAGCTCGCTGACGGGGGGCTTCGGGTTGGGCGAGCAGTACTTC.

This rearrangement joins TRBV7-9 to TRBJ2-1, with D tentatively TRBD2 (7 bases). This CDR3 contains 15 residues. Germline lookup yields CDR1 SEHNR and CDR2 FQNEAQ (reference sequence). The V and J ends lost 5 bases and 8 bases respectively, with 19 bases between them. The CDR3 DNA sequence: TGTGCCAGCAGCAGATTAGGGGGGGCGCCTGATGAGCAGTTCTTC. It translates to CASSRLGGAPDEQFF.

This clone was seen a few times. The J gene is TRBJ2-3, the V gene TRBV5-5; no clear D gene. CDR3 length: 13 residues. With 0 bases removed from V and 3 bases from J, the gap between germline ends came to 5 bases. The germline V gene has CDR1 SGHKS and CDR2 YYEKEE (reference sequence). This chain's CDR3 is CASSLGRTDTQYF. DNA for the CDR3: TGTGCCAGCAGCTTGGGTCGGACAGATACGCAGTATTTT.